This T cell receptor (beta chain) was sequenced during a study of cytomegalovirus exposure and HLA in healthy donors. Study information: Within an early data release were about 80 million unique TCRs drawn from HLA-typed donors.

Primers: 60 Vbeta forward and 13 Jbeta reverse. Method: immunoSEQ multiplex PCR; TCRdb's copy keeps in-frame clones and lacks some. The sample records 150,000 or so clones, over 60% being singletons. General observations from the study: Later analysis showed most CMV-associated TCR beta chains appearing HLA-restricted.

Notes on this clone: Its target is unknown. The sample carries other DNA sequences with the same CDR3.

The TCR comes from a woman aged 40 to 49 in good health and CMV-seronegative. The sequencing input was PBMCs.

As DNA, the CDR3 is TGCGCCAGCAGTTTAGCGGGAACCTACGAGCAGTACTTC. Its protein product is CASSLAGTYEQYF. The chain carries TRBV5-1 and TRBJ2-7; 8 nucleotides align to TRBD2. The V and J ends lost 5 bases and 2 bases, in that order; junction bases with no gene match: 3. CDR3 size: 13 residues. CDR1 and CDR2 (germline): SGHRS, YFSETQ. The variable domain in full, completed from reference TRBV5-1 and TRBJ2-7, reads KAGVTQTPRYLIKTRGQQVTLSCSPISGHRSVSWYQQTPGQGLQFLFEYFSETQRNKGNFPGRFSGRQFSNSRSEMNVSTLELGDSALYLCASSLAGTYEQYFGPGTRLTVT.